This T cell receptor (beta chain) was sequenced during a study of cytomegalovirus exposure and HLA in healthy donors. Findings and caveats of the study: Some V segments (TRBV6-2 and TRBV6-3 among them) were excluded as indistinguishable.

On this clone: As yet, its antigen is unknown.

The CDR3 totals 14 residues. Nominally healthy donors provided the samples, though records likely missed some immune exposures. Primers: 60 Vbeta forward and 13 Jbeta reverse. Assay: immunoSEQ multiplex PCR; the TCRdb copy retains only in-frame clones and omits some. The data contain roughly 140,000 clones, 75% to 85% of them singletons. The specimen sequenced was PBMCs. This TCR derives from a man between 35 and 55 years old in good health and CMV-seronegative. The rearrangement links TRBV1 to TRBJ1-3; the table's TRBD1 call for D was not verified on the DNA. TRBV1 is a listed pseudogene. The CDR3 coding sequence is TGCACCAGCAGCCGGCAGGGGTTAGGGCCCACCATATATTTT. It codes for CTSSRQGLGPTIYF.